Listed here are 25 T cell receptor beta chains from one sample, sequenced in a study of OX40 agonist ivuxolimab in advanced cancers. TCRdb keeps only in-frame clones here, not all; method: immunoSEQ multiplex PCR. The table includes about 24,000 clones, about 85% detected once. This specimen consisted of CD4+ or CD8+ T cells sorted from blood, obtained in a trial of the OX40 agonist ivuxolimab. Receptor source: an adult with an advanced solid tumor such as melanoma, head and neck, liver or kidney cancer.

The gene calls are TRBV5-4 and TRBJ2-2, with D possibly matching TRBD2 (6 bases). Trimming removed 4 bases at V and 7 bases at J, with 20 bases between. This CDR3 has 16 amino acids. The V gene's germline CDR1 is SGHNT and CDR2 YYREEE (reference sequence). The CDR3, as DNA: TGTGCCAGCAGCGACCGGACGACCGGGGGTGGCGGGGAGCTGTTTTTT. This sequence encodes CASSDRTTGGGGELFF.

The chain joins TRBV29-1 to TRBJ2-5, with TRBD2 identical over 8 bases. Germline CDR1 is SQVTM and CDR2 is ANQGSEA. Trimming removed 6 bases from V and 3 bases from J; junction bases left unmatched: 6. This CDR3 has 13 residues. The CDR3 DNA sequence: TGCAGCGTGGGGCCGCGGGGGGAAGAGACCCAGTACTTC. This gives the protein CSVGPRGEETQYF.

This clone was seen only a few times. V gene TRBV6-6 combines with J gene TRBJ1-1; the D is unclear. This CDR3 is 13 amino acids long. Trimming left V 2 bases short and J 13 bases short, with 17 bases between. Germline loops: CDR1 MNHNY, CDR2 SVGAGI (reference sequence). The CDR3 here is CASSYGRDNLGFF. The CDR3 region has the DNA TGTGCCAGCAGTTACGGGAGAGACAACTTGGGTTTCTTT.

V and J are TRBV5-1 and TRBJ2-1; the D is unclear. The V end was cut by 5 bases, the J end by 9 bases, with 15 bases between. The germline gives CDR1 SGHRS, CDR2 YFSETQ. The CDR3 is made up of 13 amino acids. CDR3 residues: CASRVQASGEQFF. The CDR3 DNA reads TGCGCCAGCAGAGTCCAGGCGTCGGGTGAGCAGTTCTTC. The entire variable domain, with the rest obtained from reference TRBV5-1 and TRBJ2-1, is as follows: KAGVTQTPRYLIKTRGQQVTLSCSPISGHRSVSWYQQTPGQGLQFLFEYFSETQRNKGNFPGRFSGRQFSNSRSEMNVSTLELGDSALYLCASRVQASGEQFFGPGTRLTVL.

V usage is TRBV9 and J usage is TRBJ2-3; D gene uncertain. Germline values: CDR1 SGDLS, CDR2 YYNGEE. This CDR3 is built from 14 residues. The germline V and J ends were trimmed by 4 bases and 0 bases, with 9 bases remaining between them. CDR3 region: CASSWAISTDTQYF. The CDR3 DNA follows: TGTGCCAGCAGCTGGGCTATTAGCACAGATACGCAGTATTTT.

The chain employs TRBV7-9 and TRBJ2-1, with D hard to call. Germline lookup yields CDR1 SEHNR and CDR2 FQNEAQ (reference sequence). The CDR3 covers 11 residues. V gave up 4 bases and J gave up 8 bases, with 6 bases separating them. CDR3 sequence: CASSSAYEQFF. CDR3 DNA: TGTGCCAGCAGCTCCGCCTATGAGCAGTTCTTC.

This clone was seen only a few times. The rearrangement uses TRBV18 and TRBJ2-1, with 7 bases fitting TRBD2. J lost 8 bases, V lost 2 bases, and 9 bases had no gene match. The CDR3 is 15 residues long. Germline loops: CDR1 KGHSH, CDR2 LQKENI. Here the CDR3 DNA reads TGTGCCAGCTCACCATTTAGCAGCGGGGTGTATGAGCAGTTCTTC. This sequence encodes CASSPFSSGVYEQFF.

V is TRBV7-2 and J is TRBJ2-1; D remains unclear. With 6 bases removed from V and 4 bases from J, the gap between germline ends came to 19 bases. This CDR3 region has 16 residues. The germline V gene encodes CDR1 SGHTA and CDR2 FQGNSA. The CDR3 sequence: CASRSTPAGIYNEQFF. CDR3 sequence (DNA): TGTGCCAGCAGATCAACCCCGGCAGGAATATACAATGAGCAGTTCTTC.

The chain uses TRBV21-1 and TRBJ2-5; TRBD1, the D gene given by the table, was not confirmed from the DNA. TRBV21-1 is an annotated pseudogene. The CDR3 extends over 11 amino acids. This CDR3 reads CPGGREETQYF. The CDR3 bases are TGCCCAGGGGGTCGGGAAGAGACCCAGTACTTC.

The rearrangement joins TRBV30 to TRBJ2-7, with 10 bases aligning to TRBD1. The CDR3 has 15 residues. The junction had 8 bases not matched to a gene; V was cut back by 2 bases and J by 4 bases. Germline assignment: CDR1 GTSNPN and CDR2 SVGIG (reference sequence). The CDR3: CAWSRGQGGGYEQYF. The CDR3 DNA is TGTGCCTGGAGTCGCGGACAGGGGGGTGGGTACGAGCAGTACTTC.

In this sample, this clone turned up once. V and J are TRBV5-1 and TRBJ2-2, with D possibly called TRBD1 or TRBD2 (5 bases each). Germline V gives CDR1 SGHRS, CDR2 YFSETQ. Trimming pared 0 bases from V and 6 bases from J, leaving 18 bases between. The CDR3 extends over 17 amino acids. Here the CDR3 reads CASSLEAPGQGAGELFF. The CDR3 region has the DNA TGCGCCAGCAGCTTGGAGGCTCCGGGGCAGGGTGCCGGGGAGCTGTTTTTT.

The chain has TRBV10-1 and TRBJ2-1; 9 nucleotides line up with TRBD1. The germline CDR1 and CDR2 sequences are WNHNN and SYGVQD (reference sequence). V was clipped by 5 bases and J by 10 bases; unmatched bases: 6. This CDR3 is built from 13 residues. CDR3 protein: CASSLITGGEQFF. The CDR3 DNA sequence: TGCGCCAGCAGTCTCATTACAGGGGGCGAGCAGTTCTTC.

On this clone: Germline and junction disagree at one end, which may indicate a read error. V is TRBV7-7 and J is TRBJ2-5; 16 bases agree with TRBD2. CDR3 length: 16 amino acids. CDR1 is SSHAT and CDR2 is FNYEAQ in the germline V gene (reference sequence). CDR3 amino acids: CASSLGLAGGHETQYF. CDR3 nucleotide sequence: TGTGCTAGCAGCCTGGGACTAGCGGGGGGGCATGAGACCCAGTACTTC.

CDR3 sequence: CASSLVQGYEQYF. As DNA, the CDR3 is TGCGCCAGCAGTCTTGTACAGGGCTACGAGCAGTACTTC. This chain uses TRBV4-3 with TRBJ2-7; TRBD1 might be the D (6 bases). The V end lost 6 bases, the J end lost 3 bases, and 12 bases lay between the germline ends. Germline-derived CDR1 and CDR2 are LGHNA and YSLEER. The CDR3 has 13 residues.

This clone was detected once. This chain connects TRBV19 to TRBJ2-1; TRBD2 matches 9 bases. Germline V CDR1 and CDR2: LNHDA, SQIVND (reference sequence). This CDR3 is built from 16 residues. The trim removed 4 bases at V and 8 bases at J, leaving 12 bases unmatched. This CDR3 is CASSTPTSGRRHEQFF. The CDR3, as DNA: TGTGCCAGTAGTACCCCAACGAGCGGGAGGCGGCATGAGCAGTTCTTC.

J is TRBJ1-2 and V is TRBV6-5; 9 bases fit TRBD1. The CDR3 runs 13 residues. CDR1 and CDR2 (germline): MNHEY, SVGAGI. The ends lost 6 bases at V and 4 bases at J; junction bases unmatched: 3. The CDR3 DNA follows: TGTGCCAGCAGCCGGGACAGGGCCTATGGCTACACCTTC. Residues: CASSRDRAYGYTF.

The rearrangement joins TRBV2 to TRBJ2-5; D not certain. Between the trimmed V and J ends, which lost 2 bases and 5 bases, there was a span of 6 bases. This CDR3 spans 12 amino acids. Germline V lookup: CDR1 SNHLY, CDR2 FYNNEI. The CDR3 loop reads CASSERRETQYF. The CDR3, as DNA: TGTGCCAGCAGTGAACGGCGGGAGACCCAGTACTTC. Variable domain in full (rest from reference TRBV2 and TRBJ2-5): EPEVTQTPSHQVTQMGQEVILRCVPISNHLYFYWYRQILGQKVEFLVSFYNNEISEKSEIFDDQFSVERPDGSNFTLKIRSTKLEDSAMYFCASSERRETQYFGPGTRLLVL.

This clone showed up just a few times. The J gene is TRBJ2-2, the V gene TRBV2; D gene uncertain. CDR1 is SNHLY and CDR2 is FYNNEI in the germline V gene. The V and J ends lost 9 bases and 7 bases respectively, with 15 bases between them. The CDR3 sequence is 13 residues long. The CDR3 DNA sequence: TGTGCCAGTACCTGGAGCGATGGCGGGGAGCTGTTTTTT. This codes for CASTWSDGGELFF.

The J gene is TRBJ2-7, the V gene TRBV27; either TRBD1 or TRBD2 may fit D (5 bases each). Trimming took 3 bases from V and 6 from J, leaving 12 bases between them. In germline, CDR1 is MNHEY, CDR2 SMNVEV (reference sequence). The CDR3 contains 13 residues. CDR3: CASSFAVGTEQYF. Here the CDR3 DNA reads TGTGCCAGCAGTTTCGCAGTAGGGACCGAGCAGTACTTC.

The V call is TRBV7-2, the J call TRBJ1-6, with D maybe TRBD1 (6 bases). This CDR3 spans 17 amino acids. Trimming took 5 bases from V and 3 from J, leaving 17 bases between them. Per germline, CDR1 SGHTA and CDR2 FQGNSA. The DNA of the CDR3 is TGTGCCAGCAGCCACGCAGGGGCGCAGAACTATAATTCACCCCTCCACTTT. As protein: CASSHAGAQNYNSPLHF.

The genes are TRBV7-2 and TRBJ1-1, with D unresolved. Germline V gives CDR1 SGHTA, CDR2 FQGNSA. Deletions cut 5 bases from V and 1 base from J, with 17 bases between. CDR3 length: 16 residues. In nucleotides, the CDR3 is TGTGCCAGCAGCCGTCGGGGAAGTAGAACGAACACTGAAGCTTTCTTT. This translates into CASSRRGSRTNTEAFF.

This chain uses TRBV5-5 with TRBJ2-4; 14 bases are a match to TRBD2. The CDR3 is 16 amino acids. Losses at the gene ends were 4 bases for V and 6 bases for J; bases not matched to a gene: 6. Germline loops: CDR1 SGHKS, CDR2 YYEKEE (reference sequence). The CDR3 protein is CASSALGTSGGNIQYF. As DNA, the CDR3 is TGTGCCAGCAGCGCCCTCGGGACTAGCGGGGGAAACATTCAGTACTTC. Based on the CDR3 plus reference TRBV5-5 and TRBJ2-4, the full variable domain is DAGVTQSPTHLIKTRGQQVTLRCSPISGHKSVSWYQQVLGQGPQFIFQYYEKEERGRGNFPDRFSARQFPNYSSELNVNALLLGDSALYLCASSALGTSGGNIQYFGAGTRLSVL.

CDR3 nucleotide sequence: TGTGCCAGCAGCAAGGGTGGTGTGAGTTCCTACAATGAGCAGTTCTTC. Its translation: CASSKGGVSSYNEQFF. The genes are TRBV11-2 and TRBJ2-1; D is unresolved. The CDR3 runs 16 residues. The germline CDR1 and CDR2 sequences are SGHAT and FQNNGV. Trimming shortened V by 5 bases and J by 1 base, and 15 bases separated the two germline ends.

The chain is built from TRBV18 and TRBJ2-7; the D is unclear. The V end was cut by 3 bases, the J end by 1 base, with 7 bases between. Germline values: CDR1 KGHSH, CDR2 LQKENI. The CDR3 runs to 13 residues. The CDR3 nucleotides are TGTGCCAGCTCACCCCGCCGGTCCTACGAGCAGTACTTC. It is translated as CASSPRRSYEQYF.

The sample holds one count of this clone. The chain links TRBV19 to TRBJ2-1; TRBD1 might be the D (6 bases). CDR1 and CDR2 from the germline V gene are LNHDA and SQIVND (reference sequence). The CDR3 loop spans 15 amino acids. V lost 6 bases and J 1 base, leaving 13 bases between the germline ends. The CDR3 nucleotides read TGTGCCAGTAGCTATCTAGGGGGATCCTACAATGAGCAGTTCTTC. Its protein is CASSYLGGSYNEQFF. Complete variable domain (other parts from reference TRBV19 and TRBJ2-1): DGGITQSPKYLFRKEGQNVTLSCEQNLNHDAMYWYRQDPGQGLRLIYYSQIVNDFQKGDIAEGYSVSREKKESFPLTVTSAQKNPTAFYLCASSYLGGSYNEQFFGPGTRLTVL.